Shown below are 28 T cell receptor beta chains from a single sample sequenced in a study of cytomegalovirus exposure and HLA in healthy donors. The PCR contained 60 Vbeta and 13 Jbeta primers. Libraries were prepared by immunoSEQ multiplex PCR; TCRdb keeps only in-frame clonotypes and omits some of them. The sample yields 100,000 or so clones, 65% to 90% seen once. The sequenced sample consisted of PBMCs. The receptors here all came from a man under 40 in good health and CMV-seropositive.

For the CDR3, the DNA is TGTGCCAGCAGCCCCCGAGGGCTAGTGTTTTCACCCCTCCACTTT. The encoded protein is CASSPRGLVFSPLHF. The chain links TRBV5-8 to TRBJ1-6, with no clear D. Germline V gives CDR1 SGHTS, CDR2 YDEGEE. The germline V and J ends were trimmed by 4 bases and 9 bases, with 17 bases remaining between them. This CDR3 has 15 residues.

The chain joins TRBV7-2 to TRBJ1-3, with D possibly matching TRBD1 (5 bases). Germline lookup yields CDR1 SGHTA and CDR2 FQGNSA. The V end was cut by 3 bases, the J end by 2 bases, with 8 bases between. The CDR3 is 14 amino acids. CDR3 coding DNA: TGTGCCAGCAGCTTCGCGGGACCTGGAAACACCATATATTTT. Translation: CASSFAGPGNTIYF.

This chain uses TRBV5-1 with TRBJ1-1; TRBD1 matches 8 bases. The CDR3 sequence is 14 residues long. The germline gives CDR1 SGHRS, CDR2 YFSETQ. V was pared by 1 base and J by 6 bases, with 5 bases of the junction left unmatched. In DNA form, the CDR3 reads TGCGCCAGCAGCTTGCAGGGGGCCGGTTCTGAAGCTTTCTTT. Translating it yields CASSLQGAGSEAFF. Full variable domain (remainder filled in from reference TRBV5-1 and TRBJ1-1): KAGVTQTPRYLIKTRGQQVTLSCSPISGHRSVSWYQQTPGQGLQFLFEYFSETQRNKGNFPGRFSGRQFSNSRSEMNVSTLELGDSALYLCASSLQGAGSEAFFGQGTRLTVV.

CDR3 DNA sequence: TGTGCCAGCAGTCCCCGGTGGGACTACCCCAATGAGCAGTTCTTC. Translated, it gives CASSPRWDYPNEQFF. The rearrangement joins TRBV6-6 to TRBJ2-1; 7 bases are a match to TRBD2. Germline V gives CDR1 MNHNY, CDR2 SVGAGI (reference sequence). The CDR3 spans 15 residues. J lost 6 bases, V lost 5 bases, and 10 bases had no gene match.

There are a few counts of this clone. This chain connects TRBV5-1 to TRBJ1-1; TRBD1 agrees at 7 bases. The V and J ends lost 2 bases and 0 bases, in that order; junction bases with no gene match: 25. This CDR3 has 22 residues. Germline CDR1 SGHRS, CDR2 YFSETQ. CDR3 amino acids: CASSFHRILGQEPAKLNTEAFF. The CDR3 DNA reads TGCGCCAGCAGCTTTCACCGGATACTCGGACAGGAACCCGCCAAACTGAACACTGAAGCTTTCTTT.

The rearrangement links TRBV30 to TRBJ2-3; 8 positions agree with TRBD2. J lost 0 bases, V lost 0 bases, and 5 bases had no gene match. The CDR3 extends over 16 amino acids. From germline, CDR1 is GTSNPN and CDR2 SVGIG (reference sequence). CDR3 DNA: TGTGCCTGGAGTGTAGACGGGGGGGCTAGCACAGATACGCAGTATTTT. Protein product: CAWSVDGGASTDTQYF. The entire variable domain, with the rest obtained from reference TRBV30 and TRBJ2-3, is as follows: SQTIHQWPATLVQPVGSPLSLECTVEGTSNPNLYWYRQAAGRGLQLLFYSVGIGQISSEVPQNLSASRPQDRQFILSSKKLLLSDSGFYLCAWSVDGGASTDTQYFGPGTRLTVL.

The J gene is TRBJ2-7, the V gene TRBV7-2, with 9 positions matching TRBD1. Germline CDR1 SGHTA, CDR2 FQGNSA. Germline trimming cut 4 bases from V and 2 bases from J; bases unmatched to any gene: 3. The CDR3 is 14 amino acids. The chain's CDR3 is CASSSNRGPYEQYF. The DNA for the CDR3 is TGTGCCAGCAGCTCCAACAGGGGGCCCTACGAGCAGTACTTC.

The V call is TRBV9, the J call TRBJ2-1; tentatively, D is TRBD2 (5 bases). The V and J ends lost 0 bases and 5 bases respectively, with 12 bases between them. The CDR3 runs to 15 residues. Germline CDR1 is SGDLS and CDR2 is YYNGEE. The CDR3 here is CASSVGGSGNNEQFF. The CDR3, as DNA: TGTGCCAGCAGCGTAGGGGGAAGCGGAAACAATGAGCAGTTCTTC.

This chain joins TRBV5-4 and TRBJ2-7; perhaps TRBD1 as D (5 bases). Trimming took off 2 bases at V and 2 bases at J, with 11 bases between the two ends. CDR3 length: 14 residues. Germline values: CDR1 SGHNT, CDR2 YYREEE (reference sequence). DNA of the CDR3: TGTGCCAGCAGCTTACCAACAGGCCCCTACGAGCAGTACTTC. The encoded protein is CASSLPTGPYEQYF.

The V call is TRBV4-1, the J call TRBJ2-5, with 8 positions matching TRBD1. Judging by the DNA end, TRBJ2-7 fits better; the J call may be wrong. Germline assignment: CDR1 MGHRA and CDR2 YSYEKL. This CDR3 is built from 18 residues. The CDR3 DNA follows: TGCGCCAGCAGCCAAGGAACCCTGGACAGGGAAAAGACCTACGAGCAGTACTTC. This sequence encodes CASSQGTLDREKTYEQYF.

This clone was seen more than once but under ten times. CDR3 sequence (DNA): TGTGCCAGTAGCTTTCGCAGGGATGAAAAACTGTTTTTT. Protein product: CASSFRRDEKLFF. The chain couples TRBV19 to TRBJ1-4, with D possibly being TRBD1 (5 bases). The V end was cut by 6 bases, the J end by 6 bases, with 11 bases between. This CDR3 is 13 amino acids long. Per germline, CDR1 LNHDA and CDR2 SQIVND (reference sequence).

The rearrangement links TRBV20-1 to TRBJ2-3; D possibly corresponds to TRBD2 (5 bases). Trimming stripped 5 bases from V and 7 bases from J, with 10 bases between. CDR1 and CDR2 (germline): DFQATT, SNEGSKA (reference sequence). The length of the CDR3 is 11 residues. The CDR3 nucleotides are TGCAGTGCTGCGGGTACGAATACGCAGTATTTT. Translation: CSAAGTNTQYF.

The CDR3 DNA sequence: TGTGCCAGCTCACCTGGACGACAGAATTCACCCCTCCACTTT. Translating it yields CASSPGRQNSPLHF. The chain links TRBV18 to TRBJ1-6; D may be TRBD1 (5 bases). The V end lost 3 bases, the J end lost 7 bases, and 10 bases lay between the germline ends. This CDR3 has 14 residues. The germline gives CDR1 KGHSH, CDR2 LQKENI.

This sequence joins TRBV14 and TRBJ1-2; D possibly corresponds to TRBD1 (5 bases). The length of the CDR3 is 15 residues. The germline V gene has CDR1 SGHDN and CDR2 FVKESK. V gave up 0 bases and J gave up 4 bases, with 12 bases separating them. The CDR3 region is CASSQDHPGSYGYTF. The DNA of the CDR3 is TGTGCCAGCAGCCAAGATCATCCAGGGTCCTATGGCTACACCTTC.

The J gene is TRBJ1-5, the V gene TRBV10-3; D unclear. The CDR3 runs to 13 residues. Trimming pared 3 bases from V and 4 bases from J, leaving 7 bases between. Germline V lookup: CDR1 ENHRY, CDR2 SYGVKD. DNA for the CDR3: TGTGCCATCAGTGATGAGGGAAATCAGCCCCAGCATTTT. The encoded protein is CAISDEGNQPQHF.

This rearrangement joins TRBV28 to TRBJ1-4; TRBD1 aligns across 7 bases. J lost 7 bases, V lost 7 bases, and 12 bases had no gene match. This CDR3 comprises 15 residues. CDR1 is MDHEN and CDR2 is SYDVKM in the germline V gene. This chain's CDR3 is CASTPRDSYFEKLFF. Here the CDR3 DNA reads TGTGCCAGCACCCCAAGGGACAGCTACTTTGAAAAACTGTTTTTT.

The chain links TRBV28 to TRBJ2-7; 9 positions match TRBD1. The CDR3 is made up of 14 amino acids. Trimming removed 4 bases from V and 6 bases from J; junction bases left unmatched: 7. The germline CDR1 and CDR2 sequences are MDHEN and SYDVKM. The CDR3 bases are TGTGCCAGCAGTTCTCCGGGGACAGGGATCGAGCAGTACTTC. Translated: CASSSPGTGIEQYF. The full variable domain, rest sourced from reference TRBV28 and TRBJ2-7, is DVKVTQSSRYLVKRTGEKVFLECVQDMDHENMFWYRQDPGLGLRLIYFSYDVKMKEKGDIPEGYSVSREKKERFSLILESASTNQTSMYLCASSSPGTGIEQYFGPGTRLTVT.

J is TRBJ1-2 and V is TRBV7-9, with D perhaps matching TRBD1 (5 bases). The germline gives CDR1 SEHNR, CDR2 FQNEAQ (reference sequence). The V and J ends lost 0 bases and 7 bases respectively, with 12 bases between them. CDR3 length: 14 amino acids. This CDR3 is CASSLARDQGGYTF. CDR3 DNA: TGTGCCAGCAGCTTAGCGCGGGATCAGGGTGGCTACACCTTC.

CDR3 nucleotides: TGCGCCAGCGGCTCTAGCGGGGGGCCGGGTGAAGATACGCAGTATTTT. This sequence encodes CASGSSGGPGEDTQYF. The chain links TRBV5-1 to TRBJ2-3; 11 nucleotides align to TRBD2. The germline gives CDR1 SGHRS, CDR2 YFSETQ. The CDR3 loop spans 16 amino acids. The V and J ends lost 7 bases and 5 bases, in that order; junction bases with no gene match: 12.

Only one count was recorded for this clone. The chain recombines TRBV27 with TRBJ2-7, with D possibly being TRBD2 (6 bases). The CDR3 sequence is 16 residues long. Germline V gene data show CDR1 as MNHEY and CDR2 as SMNVEV (reference sequence). Trimming removed 3 bases at V and 4 bases at J, with 19 bases between. CDR3 sequence: CASSLTGTHVGYEQYF. The CDR3 region has the DNA TGTGCCAGCAGTTTGACCGGGACTCACGTCGGGTACGAGCAGTACTTC.

The V gene is TRBV18, the J gene TRBJ2-5; no reliable D call. Germline V lookup: CDR1 KGHSH, CDR2 LQKENI. The CDR3 has 13 amino acids. The V gene lost 6 bases and the J gene lost 2 bases, with 10 bases spanning the gap. The CDR3 DNA reads as TGTGCCAGCTCCCTCTACCCTCAAGAGACCCAGTACTTC. Its protein is CASSLYPQETQYF.

The gene calls are TRBV6-6 and TRBJ1-2; weak D call: TRBD1 (5 bases). The CDR3 extends over 14 amino acids. CDR1 MNHNY and CDR2 SVGAGI come from the germline V gene (reference sequence). V was cut by 0 bases and J by 4 bases, with 9 bases left in between. The CDR3 is CASSYSIGAYGYTF. For the CDR3, the DNA is TGTGCCAGCAGTTACTCGATTGGGGCCTATGGCTACACCTTC.

This chain connects TRBV4-3 to TRBJ2-3, with 13 bases fitting TRBD2. The ends lost 0 bases at V and 4 bases at J; junction bases unmatched: 4. CDR3 length: 17 amino acids. Germline loops: CDR1 LGHNA, CDR2 YSLEER. The CDR3 loop reads CASSQDGGTSGADTQYF. In DNA form, the CDR3 reads TGCGCCAGCAGCCAAGATGGGGGGACTAGCGGGGCAGATACGCAGTATTTT.

The chain is built from TRBV6-5 and TRBJ2-5; D might be TRBD1 (5 bases). This CDR3 contains 15 residues. Germline V gene lookup returns CDR1 MNHEY and CDR2 SVGAGI. The ends were cut back, 5 bases at V and 5 bases at J, with 18 bases in the middle. The CDR3 DNA reads as TGTGCCAGCAGTACGAACCAGGGAAGTTGGGAGACCCAGTACTTC. It specifies CASSTNQGSWETQYF.

This clone was seen only once. V is TRBV5-1 and J is TRBJ2-2; 8 bases align to TRBD2. CDR1 is SGHRS, CDR2 YFSETQ, per germline. The CDR3 has 16 amino acids. The J segment lost 7 bases and the V segment lost 4 bases, leaving 12 bases of the junction unmatched. CDR3 sequence (DNA): TGCGCCAGCAGCCCGAGGAGCGGGGGTTCGGACGGGGAGCTGTTTTTT. It is translated as CASSPRSGGSDGELFF.

This clone has just one count. The chain carries TRBV5-1 and TRBJ1-6; no clear D gene. The germline CDR1 and CDR2 sequences are SGHRS and YFSETQ. V shed 0 bases and J shed 8 bases, with 6 bases lying between them. The CDR3 is made up of 13 amino acids. CDR3 in DNA: TGCGCCAGCAGCTTGGGGCCCGATTCACCCCTCCACTTT. Encoded protein: CASSLGPDSPLHF.

J is TRBJ2-3 and V is TRBV5-6; D is perhaps TRBD2 (7 bases). CDR1 SGHDT and CDR2 YYEEEE come from the germline V gene. Trimming stripped 1 base from V and 5 bases from J, with 17 bases between. This CDR3 has 16 residues. DNA for the CDR3: TGTGCCAGCAGCTTGTGGGGGGGTCCCAGGGGAGATACGCAGTATTTT. Protein sequence: CASSLWGGPRGDTQYF.

The V gene is TRBV5-4, the J gene TRBJ1-6, with TRBD1 matching over 9 bases. CDR1 and CDR2 (germline): SGHNT, YYREEE (reference sequence). The CDR3 runs to 16 residues. The V and J ends lost 3 bases and 11 bases, in that order; junction bases with no gene match: 12. The CDR3 sequence: CASSSSGTGKGTPLHF. The CDR3 bases are TGTGCCAGCAGCTCCTCCGGGACAGGGAAAGGTACACCCCTCCACTTT.